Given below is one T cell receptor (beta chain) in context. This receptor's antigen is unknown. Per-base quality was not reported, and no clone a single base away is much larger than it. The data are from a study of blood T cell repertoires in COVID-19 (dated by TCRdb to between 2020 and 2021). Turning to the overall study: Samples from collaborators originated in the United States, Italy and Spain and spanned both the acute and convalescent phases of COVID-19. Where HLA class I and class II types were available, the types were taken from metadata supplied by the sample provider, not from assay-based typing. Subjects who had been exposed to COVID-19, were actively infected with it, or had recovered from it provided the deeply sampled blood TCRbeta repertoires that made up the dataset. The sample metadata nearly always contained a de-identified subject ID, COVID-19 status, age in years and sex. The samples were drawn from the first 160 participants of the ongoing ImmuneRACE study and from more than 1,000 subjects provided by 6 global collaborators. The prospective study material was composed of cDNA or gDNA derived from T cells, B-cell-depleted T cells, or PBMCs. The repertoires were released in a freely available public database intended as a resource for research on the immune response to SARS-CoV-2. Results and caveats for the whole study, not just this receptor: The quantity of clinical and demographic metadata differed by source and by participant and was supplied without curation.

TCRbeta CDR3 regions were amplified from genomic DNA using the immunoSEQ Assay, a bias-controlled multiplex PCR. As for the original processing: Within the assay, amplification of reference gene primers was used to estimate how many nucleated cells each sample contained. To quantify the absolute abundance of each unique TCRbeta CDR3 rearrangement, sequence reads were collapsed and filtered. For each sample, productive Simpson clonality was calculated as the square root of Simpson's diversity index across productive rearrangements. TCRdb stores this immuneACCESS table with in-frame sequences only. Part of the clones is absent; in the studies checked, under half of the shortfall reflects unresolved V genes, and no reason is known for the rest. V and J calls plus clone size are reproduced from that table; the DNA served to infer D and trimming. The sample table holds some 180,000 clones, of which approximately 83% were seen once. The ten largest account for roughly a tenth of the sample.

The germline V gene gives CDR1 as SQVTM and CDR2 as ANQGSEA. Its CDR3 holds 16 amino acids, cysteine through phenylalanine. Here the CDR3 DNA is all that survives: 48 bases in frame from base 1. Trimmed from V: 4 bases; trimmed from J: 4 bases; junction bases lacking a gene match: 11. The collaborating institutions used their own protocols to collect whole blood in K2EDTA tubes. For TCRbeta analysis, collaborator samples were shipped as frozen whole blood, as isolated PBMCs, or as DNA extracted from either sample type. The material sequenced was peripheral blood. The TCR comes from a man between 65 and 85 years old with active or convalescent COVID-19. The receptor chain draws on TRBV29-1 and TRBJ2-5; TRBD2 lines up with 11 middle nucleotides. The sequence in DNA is TGCAGCGTTGGGCTAGCGGGAGGTCCGGGTGGAGAGACCCAGTACTTC. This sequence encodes CSVGLAGGPGGETQYF.